Described below is a single T cell receptor beta chain sequence and its context. There is no known antigen for this receptor. It has no much larger one-base neighbor in the sample; base qualities were not kept. The trial excluded patients who had a history of autoimmune disease or were on systemic immunosuppression. Peripheral blood for TCR sequencing was drawn from every dose cohort at baseline, at cycle 4 day 1 and at cycle 7 day 1. The samples were taken from a phase I, first-in-human, multicenter, open-label dose-escalation trial of ivuxolimab. The trial enrolled adults with locally advanced or metastatic head and neck squamous cell, hepatocellular, melanoma or renal cell carcinoma. Before TCR sequencing, CD4+ T cells and CD8+ T cells from peripheral blood were sorted into separate populations. This specimen comes from a study of OX40 agonist ivuxolimab in advanced cancers. Looking at the study overall: Ivuxolimab, which targeted the costimulatory receptor OX40 (CD134), was an agonistic, fully human IgG2 monoclonal antibody. Intravenous ivuxolimab was administered to patients every 2 weeks at six dose levels: 0.01, 0.1, 0.3, 1.5, 3 and 10 mg/kg. Among the roughly 52 dose-escalation patients, approximately 20 had hepatocellular carcinoma, 15 melanoma, 9 renal cell carcinoma and 9 head and neck cancer. In the dose-escalation cohort, around four fifths of patients were male, and the mean age was approximately 60 years, with a range of 23 to 79. Prior anti-PD-1, anti-PD-L1 or anti-CTLA-4 therapy was permitted, and 30% to 45% of dose-escalation patients had received checkpoint inhibitors. Partial responses occurred in three dose-escalation patients: two with cutaneous melanoma and one with hepatocellular carcinoma. The purpose of peripheral TCRbeta sequencing was to test whether ivuxolimab changed TCR sequence diversity and led to clonal T-cell expansion. The monotherapy dose-escalation portion (N ≈ 52 patients) of the phase I ivuxolimab trial is reported in the paper. What the research found in general, with its limitations: At doses from 0.1 to 3.0 mg/kg, clonal expansion was seen in both CD4+ and CD8+ blood T cells between baseline and week 6. Partial responders in the 0.1-3.0 mg/kg groups had among the lowest normalized peripheral clonal expansion, especially among CD8+ T cells. On average, CD8+ T cells showed more expanded clones than CD4+ T cells after ivuxolimab. Low levels of normalized T-cell clonal expansion were also seen in some patients who did not respond. The antigen specificity of the peripheral T cells that underwent clonal expansion was not determined.

To sequence the TCRbeta CDR3 region, genomic DNA was isolated from the sorted cells. The immunoSEQ Assay was used for sequencing of TCRbeta CDR3 regions. Imported from immuneACCESS, the table was reduced by TCRdb to in-frame sequences with V and J called. These copies leave out some clones; in studies compared against another copy, an unresolved V gene accounts for under half, and the cause of the remainder is not known. The sample table lists some 81,000 clones, almost 85% of them with a count of one. The ten top clones hold 0.61% of the sample. The sequence was collected from an adult with an advanced solid tumor such as melanoma, head and neck, liver or kidney cancer. This sample comprised CD4+ or CD8+ T cells sorted from blood, obtained in a trial of the OX40 agonist ivuxolimab.

The DNA sequence reads TGTGCTAGTGGGGACTTGTCTATCATTAGCAATCAGCCCCAGCATTTT. Translated, it gives CASGDLSIISNQPQHF. The chain is assembled from TRBV12-5 and TRBJ1-5, with the D gene too uncertain to name. The germline V gene provides CDR1 LGHNT and CDR2 FRNRAP. CDR3 length: 16 amino acids, cysteine to phenylalanine. Left in the record is the CDR3 DNA by itself, 48 bases read in frame from the first base. V lost 6 bases and J lost 0 bases; the stretch between them is 15 bases long.